One sample yielded the 23 T cell receptor beta chains listed below, sequenced in a study of CD8 T cells in Susac syndrome. A quantity of roughly 0.5 to 1 ug RNA underwent reverse transcription using random hexamers. TCRdb re-called the immunoSEQ multiplex PCR reads with MiXCR, one entry per CDR3 protein. The repertoire holds 150,000 to 250,000 distinct CDR3 sequences, with around 96% as singletons. Sequencing input: CD4+ T cells from PBMCs. The receptor set was obtained from a human donor with multiple sclerosis.

The chain uses TRBV12-3 or TRBV12-4 and TRBJ2-1; the D is unclear. This CDR3 spans 13 amino acids. V lost 0 bases and J lost 7, with 7 bases in between. The CDR3: CASSLAFSNEQFF. CDR3 coding DNA: TGTGCCAGCAGTTTAGCGTTCTCTAATGAGCAGTTCTTC.

The CDR3 DNA reads TGTGCCAGCAGTGAAGGGGTAGCACGACAGCCCGGGGAGCTGTTTTTT. It yields the protein CASSEGVARQPGELFF. The V gene is TRBV2, the J gene TRBJ2-2; tentatively, D is TRBD1 (5 bases). The CDR3 runs 16 residues. CDR1 and CDR2 (germline): SNHLY, FYNNEI. Trimming pared 1 base from V and 6 bases from J, leaving 15 bases between.

This clonotype came up once. The V and J genes are TRBV20-1 and TRBJ2-7; possible D gene TRBD1, 5 bases. The CDR3 is 13 amino acids. The ends were cut back, 4 bases at V and 0 bases at J, with 10 bases in the middle. CDR1 is DFQATT and CDR2 is SNEGSKA in the germline V gene (reference sequence). The CDR3 DNA reads TGCAGTGCTAAGGGCAGGGCCTCCTACGAGCAGTACTTC. Its protein is CSAKGRASYEQYF.

The chain links TRBV19 to TRBJ1-2; D is possibly TRBD1 (6 bases). The CDR3 is made up of 14 amino acids. In germline, CDR1 is LNHDA, CDR2 SQIVND (reference sequence). V was pared by 3 bases and J by 4 bases, with 12 bases between. The CDR3 here is CASSILQGIYGYTF. CDR3 in DNA: TGTGCCAGTAGTATCTTACAGGGCATCTATGGCTACACCTTC. The variable domain in full, completed from reference TRBV19 and TRBJ1-2, reads DGGITQSPKYLFRKEGQNVTLSCEQNLNHDAMYWYRQDPGQGLRLIYYSQIVNDFQKGDIAEGYSVSREKKESFPLTVTSAQKNPTAFYLCASSILQGIYGYTFGSGTRLTVV.

The V and J genes are TRBV20-1 and TRBJ1-1; unclear D gene. Germline values: CDR1 DFQATT, CDR2 SNEGSKA (reference sequence). The CDR3 extends over 11 amino acids. V was trimmed by 1 base and J by 4 bases, leaving 4 bases between them. In DNA form, the CDR3 reads TGCAGTGCTAGAGGGGTCACTGAAGCTTTCTTT. This gives the protein CSARGVTEAFF.

The rearrangement links TRBV9 to TRBJ2-7; a weak D match, TRBD2 (5 bases). V was cut by 0 bases and J by 0 bases, with 13 bases left in between. Germline CDR1 is SGDLS and CDR2 is YYNGEE. This CDR3 has 16 amino acids. In nucleotides, the CDR3 is TGTGCCAGCAGCGTAGGACCCAGCGGAAGCTCCTACGAGCAGTACTTC. This encodes CASSVGPSGSSYEQYF.

The chain carries TRBV5-4 and TRBJ2-7; D is perhaps TRBD1 (6 bases). The germline V gene has CDR1 SGHNT and CDR2 YYREEE (reference sequence). The CDR3 runs to 11 residues. V was shortened by 3 bases and J by 7 bases, with 8 bases between the two germline ends. DNA of the CDR3: TGTGCCAGCAGCTCGCAGGGGGAGCAGTACTTC. Its protein product is CASSSQGEQYF. The full variable domain, its missing parts supplied by reference TRBV5-4 and TRBJ2-7, is ETGVTQSPTHLIKTRGQQVTLRCSSQSGHNTVSWYQQALGQGPQFIFQYYREEENGRGNFPPRFSGLQFPNYSSELNVNALELDDSALYLCASSSQGEQYFGPGTRLTVT.

This chain links TRBV3-1 with TRBJ2-7; 7 nucleotides align to TRBD1. The CDR3 runs to 14 residues. CDR1 LGHDT and CDR2 YNNKEL come from the germline V gene (reference sequence). The junction had 4 bases not matched to a gene; V was cut back by 3 bases and J by 2 bases. Written as DNA, the CDR3 is TGTGCCAGCAGCCAGAGTCAGGGGGCCTACGAGCAGTACTTC. Translated: CASSQSQGAYEQYF.

The chain links TRBV11-2 to TRBJ2-7; no clear D. Germline CDR1 SGHAT, CDR2 FQNNGV. The ends were cut back, 5 bases at V and 5 bases at J, with 10 bases in the middle. The CDR3 contains 12 residues. The CDR3 reads CASSPRNNEQYF. The CDR3 DNA reads as TGTGCCAGCAGCCCCCGAAACAACGAGCAGTACTTC.

This chain uses TRBV9 with TRBJ1-6; no firm D call. The CDR3 covers 13 residues. CDR1 and CDR2 (germline): SGDLS, YYNGEE. V lost 3 bases to trimming and J lost 9 bases, with 10 bases between them. CDR3 region: CASSGLISSPLHF. The DNA of the CDR3 is TGTGCCAGCAGCGGTCTAATTAGTTCACCCCTCCACTTT. The full variable domain, its missing parts supplied by reference TRBV9 and TRBJ1-6, is DSGVTQTPKHLITATGQRVTLRCSPRSGDLSVYWYQQSLDQGLQFLIQYYNGEERAKGNILERFSAQQFPDLHSELNLSSLELGDSALYFCASSGLISSPLHFGNGTRLTVT.

The chain joins TRBV9 to TRBJ2-1, with D unresolved. Trimming stripped 4 bases from V and 8 bases from J, with 22 bases between. CDR1 and CDR2 from the germline V gene are SGDLS and YYNGEE. The CDR3 runs to 16 residues. The CDR3 DNA sequence: TGTGCCAGCAGCACCGCCACCCGGGCCCAGGTGGATGAGCAGTTCTTC. It specifies CASSTATRAQVDEQFF.

The V and J genes are TRBV24-1 and TRBJ1-1; D remains unclear. V lost 5 bases and J lost 3, with 9 bases in between. Germline CDR1 KGHDR, CDR2 SFDVKD. The CDR3 runs to 13 residues. Written as DNA, the CDR3 is TGTGCCACCAGTGCCTTCGGAGACACTGAAGCTTTCTTT. This codes for CATSAFGDTEAFF.

This clonotype was counted a few times. CDR3 DNA sequence: TGTGCCAGCAGCTCCGGACAGTCCAATCAGCCCCAGCATTTT. This translates into CASSSGQSNQPQHF. The chain is built from TRBV5-6 and TRBJ1-5, with a possible D match to TRBD1 (6 bases). The CDR3 is 14 amino acids. Germline CDR1 reads SGHDT; CDR2 reads YYEEEE. V gave up 3 bases and J gave up 3 bases, with 10 bases separating them.

The genes are TRBV2 and TRBJ1-2; D is unresolved. Trimming left V 4 bases short and J 5 bases short, with 11 bases between. The length of the CDR3 is 13 residues. Germline lookup yields CDR1 SNHLY and CDR2 FYNNEI. DNA of the CDR3: TGTGCCAGCAGTGTATTAGAAACGTATGGCTACACCTTC. Translated, it gives CASSVLETYGYTF.

V and J are TRBV27 and TRBJ2-1; maybe TRBD1 (6 bases). This CDR3 comprises 14 residues. In germline, CDR1 is MNHEY, CDR2 SMNVEV (reference sequence). Trimming shortened V by 2 bases and J by 4 bases, and 9 bases separated the two germline ends. The CDR3 loop is CASSLEGHYNEQFF. The CDR3, as DNA: TGTGCCAGCAGTTTAGAGGGACATTACAATGAGCAGTTCTTC.

The CDR3 nucleotides are TGTGCCTGGGGCTCCTACAATGAGCAGTTCTTC. Translation gives CAWGSYNEQFF. The chain employs TRBV30 and TRBJ2-1; no clear D gene. V lost 5 bases to trimming and J lost 0 bases, with 2 bases between them. Germline V gives CDR1 GTSNPN, CDR2 SVGIG (reference sequence). The CDR3 has 11 residues. Using reference TRBV30 and TRBJ2-1 for the parts outside the CDR3, the full variable domain is SQTIHQWPATLVQPVGSPLSLECTVEGTSNPNLYWYRQAAGRGLQLLFYSVGIGQISSEVPQNLSASRPQDRQFILSSKKLLLSDSGFYLCAWGSYNEQFFGPGTRLTVL.

The chain recombines TRBV6-5 with TRBJ1-2; unclear D gene. The germline CDR1 and CDR2 sequences are MNHEY and SVGAGI. The V gene lost 0 bases and the J gene lost 5 bases, with 13 bases spanning the gap. The length of the CDR3 is 15 residues. The CDR3 spells CASSYSRTGNYGYTF. In DNA form, the CDR3 reads TGTGCCAGCAGTTACTCGAGGACGGGCAATTATGGCTACACCTTC.

The chain links TRBV6-6 to TRBJ1-2, with 7 bases identical to TRBD1. CDR3 length equals 13 residues. V lost 6 bases and J lost 2; bases outside the gene matches: 3. Looked up from germline, CDR1 is MNHNY and CDR2 is SVGAGI (reference sequence). The CDR3, as DNA: TGTGCCAGCAGCGACAGGGTGAACTATGGCTACACCTTC. As protein: CASSDRVNYGYTF.

DNA of the CDR3: TGCGCCAGCAGCTTGGCCGTTGGGGGGGAGACCCAGTACTTC. Residues: CASSLAVGGETQYF. This rearrangement joins TRBV5-1 to TRBJ2-5; D may be TRBD2 (6 bases). Germline CDR1 is SGHRS and CDR2 is YFSETQ. Between the trimmed V and J ends, which lost 0 bases and 5 bases, there was a span of 11 bases. The CDR3 covers 14 residues.

V usage is TRBV6-2 or TRBV6-3 and J usage is TRBJ1-2; the match to TRBD1 covers 10 bases. The length of the CDR3 is 15 residues. Germline V gene sequence: CDR1 MNHEY, CDR2 SVGEGT. V lost 6 bases to trimming and J lost 2 bases; unmatched junction nucleotides: 6. The CDR3 sequence is CASSPDRGLNYGYTF. CDR3 DNA sequence: TGTGCCAGCAGCCCAGACAGGGGGCTGAACTATGGCTACACCTTC.

The chain couples TRBV20-1 to TRBJ2-5; no firm D call. This CDR3 is 13 amino acids long. Trimming cost V 4 bases and J 3 bases, with 12 bases left between them. Per germline, CDR1 DFQATT and CDR2 SNEGSKA (reference sequence). The chain's CDR3 is CSATLLPEETQYF. CDR3 coding DNA: TGCAGTGCTACCCTACTACCTGAAGAGACCCAGTACTTC.

This chain uses TRBV29-1 with TRBJ1-1; TRBD1 is a possible D gene (6 bases). Looked up from germline, CDR1 is SQVTM and CDR2 is ANQGSEA. The CDR3 is 12 residues long. The V end was cut by 3 bases, the J end by 5 bases, with 10 bases between. DNA for the CDR3: TGCAGCGTTGAGCAGGGGTTGACTGAAGCTTTCTTT. Its protein is CSVEQGLTEAFF.

The chain uses TRBV9 and TRBJ1-1; D unresolved. CDR1 is SGDLS and CDR2 is YYNGEE in the germline V gene. V lost 3 bases, J lost 4 bases, and 13 bases lay in between. The length of the CDR3 is 14 residues. This CDR3 is CASSGGRVTTEAFF. DNA of the CDR3: TGTGCCAGCAGCGGAGGGAGGGTTACCACTGAAGCTTTCTTT.